This T cell receptor beta chain was found in a study of human T cells and chemical hapten exposure. Study as a whole: DPC (0.01%) was patch tested on the upper back and read at 6 days.

Time point specified: pre-sensitization, week 0. Treatment defined: therapeutic diphenylcyclopropenone sensitization with weekly scalp DPC. TCRdb used MiXCR to reprocess the RACE reads, holding one entry per CDR3 protein. This table has 300,000 to 450,000 distinct CDR3 sequences, roughly 5% appearing once. Per germline, CDR1 SGHKS and CDR2 YYEKEE (reference sequence). The CDR3 spans 15 residues. Trimming shortened V by 0 bases and J by 5 bases, and 14 bases separated the two germline ends. Sample: whole blood, taken in connection with sensitization to the hapten diphenylcyclopropenone (DPC). This sequence originates from a woman aged 45-60 years with alopecia areata. Some clones in this sample may be carry-over from other donors' samples. The chain has TRBV5-5 and TRBJ1-2; the D gene is possibly TRBD1 (5 bases). The CDR3 is CASSLGGEQPYGYTF. CDR3 nucleotide sequence: TGTGCCAGCAGCTTGGGGGGCGAGCAGCCTTATGGCTACACCTTC.